One sample yielded the 15 T cell receptor beta chains listed below, sequenced in a study of regulatory T cells in long-lasting Graves disease. According to the study, TCR beta libraries were built with iRepertoire HTBI primers and CDR3-region Arm-PCR. In TCRdb, the multiplex PCR reads were re-called with MiXCR into one record per CDR3 protein. The sample contains about 540,000 distinct CDR3 sequences, about 13% of which appear only once. Time point meaning: newly diagnosed GD, antithyroid drugs for less than 3 months. The TCR library was made from RNA that had been extracted from PBMCs in TRIzol. Separately, the same data were catalogued under a study of T cells in Graves' hyperthyroidism and ophthalmopathy.

The specimen comprised peripheral blood mononuclear cells (PBMCs), sampled at new diagnosis, from a patient treated with antithyroid drugs. The source is a man aged 25-45 years with Graves disease.

This clonotype was observed at least ten times. The chain has TRBV5-1 and TRBJ2-7; 7 bases line up with TRBD2. Germline assignment: CDR1 SGHRS and CDR2 YFSETQ. This CDR3 is 16 amino acids long. V gave up 3 bases and J gave up 2 bases; unmatched junction bases: 11. CDR3 DNA: TGCGCCAGCAGCTCTGGACCGGGACTACCCCCCTACGAGCAGTACTTC. This translates into CASSSGPGLPPYEQYF.

The genes are TRBV5-4 and TRBJ2-7, with 8 bases lining up with TRBD2. The CDR3 spans 16 residues. Per germline, CDR1 SGHNT and CDR2 YYREEE (reference sequence). Trimming took 4 bases from V and 0 from J; bases not matched to a gene: 9. The CDR3 region is CASSPRAGGNSYEQYF. CDR3 nucleotide sequence: TGTGCCAGCAGCCCCCGTGCGGGAGGAAACTCCTACGAGCAGTACTTC. Full variable domain (missing parts from reference TRBV5-4 and TRBJ2-7): ETGVTQSPTHLIKTRGQQVTLRCSSQSGHNTVSWYQQALGQGPQFIFQYYREEENGRGNFPPRFSGLQFPNYSSELNVNALELDDSALYLCASSPRAGGNSYEQYFGPGTRLTVT.

In this sample, this clonotype turned up a few times. The chain couples TRBV10-3 to TRBJ2-7; D call uncertain. V was pared by 2 bases and J by 4 bases, with 15 bases between. The CDR3 length is 15 residues. The germline CDR1 and CDR2 sequences are ENHRY and SYGVKD. The CDR3 protein is CAISEGRSEKYEQYF. CDR3 DNA sequence: TGTGCCATCAGTGAGGGCCGGTCGGAGAAATACGAGCAGTACTTC.

Many counts were recorded for this clonotype. Sequence at one end of the junction differs from germline and may be a read error. The rearrangement links TRBV30 to TRBJ2-7; 15 bases are shared with TRBD2. In germline, CDR1 is GTSNPN, CDR2 SVGIG (reference sequence). This CDR3 has 13 residues. The DNA of the CDR3 is TGTGCCTGGAGTGAGGGACTAGCGGGAGGTATGCACTTC. Protein sequence: CAWSEGLAGGMHF.

A few counts support this clonotype. A read error may produce the germline difference seen at one junction end. The V and J genes are TRBV12-5 and TRBJ1-4; 9 nucleotides match TRBD1. Germline-derived CDR1 and CDR2 are LGHNT and FRNRAP. CDR3 length equals 16 residues. DNA for the CDR3: TGTGCTAGGGGTTTGGCCGGGACAGGGATAAATGAAAAACTGTTTTTT. Translating gives CARGLAGTGINEKLFF. Supplemented by reference TRBV12-5 and TRBJ1-4, the full variable domain reads DARVTQTPRHKVTEMGQEVTMRCQPILGHNTVFWYRQTMMQGLELLAYFRNRAPLDDSGMPKDRFSAEMPDATLATLKIQPSEPRDSAVYFCARGLAGTGINEKLFFGSGTQLSVL.

The genes are TRBV13 and TRBJ2-6, with 16 bases identical to TRBD2. The CDR3 is 20 residues long. The V segment lost 5 bases and the J segment 4 bases; nucleotides outside the gene matches: 11. Germline assignment: CDR1 PRHDT and CDR2 FYEKMQ (reference sequence). CDR3 DNA sequence: TGTGCCAGCAGCCCATCGGGACTAGCGGGAGGGCCGGGAGGGGCCAACGTCCTGACTTTC. It codes for CASSPSGLAGGPGGANVLTF.

Worth noting for this clonotype: This may stem from a read error, because a much larger clone lies one nucleotide away. The chain uses TRBV19 and TRBJ2-2, with D perhaps assigned TRBD1 or TRBD2 (5 bases each). CDR3 length: 13 residues. The germline V gene has CDR1 LNHDA and CDR2 SQIVND (reference sequence). This chain's CDR3 is CASSIEGTGEPFF. Written as DNA, the CDR3 is TGTGCCAGTAGTATTGAGGGGACCGGGGAGCCGTTTTTT. The whole variable domain, remainder taken from reference TRBV19 and TRBJ2-2, is DGGITQSPKYLFRKEGQNVTLSCEQNLNHDAMYWYRQDPGQGLRLIYYSQIVNDFQKGDIAEGYSVSREKKESFPLTVTSAQKNPTAFYLCASSIEGTGEPFFGEGSRLTVL.

This clonotype came up many times. The genes are TRBV7-9 and TRBJ1-2, with a tentative D call TRBD1 (5 bases). The CDR3 contains 13 residues. Germline V gene lookup returns CDR1 SEHNR and CDR2 FQNEAQ (reference sequence). V was trimmed by 3 bases and J by 4 bases, leaving 9 bases between them. CDR3 sequence (DNA): TGTGCCAGCAGCTTGGAGGGACTCTATGGCTACACCTTC. Protein: CASSLEGLYGYTF.

This chain uses TRBV6-2 or TRBV6-3 with TRBJ1-4; perhaps TRBD1 as D (6 bases). The CDR3 length is 15 residues. Trimming removed 2 bases from V and 4 bases from J, with 11 bases in between. In germline, CDR1 is MNHEY, CDR2 SVGEGT. The CDR3: CASSYRGGLNEKLFF. The DNA for the CDR3 is TGTGCCAGCAGTTACAGGGGGGGGCTTAATGAAAAACTGTTTTTT.

The chain combines TRBV7-6 with TRBJ2-3, with 13 bases matching TRBD2. The germline CDR1 and CDR2 sequences are SGHVS and FNYEAQ. V lost 0 bases and J lost 4; bases outside the gene matches: 7. CDR3 length equals 18 residues. The CDR3, as DNA: TGTGCCAGCAGCTTAGCAGGGACTAGCGGGAAGGAAGCAGATACGCAGTATTTT. Protein: CASSLAGTSGKEADTQYF.

This clonotype occurred many times. This chain uses TRBV7-9 with TRBJ2-7; D is ambiguous. CDR3 length: 13 amino acids. V was pared by 5 bases and J by 4 bases, with 12 bases between. Germline V gene sequence: CDR1 SEHNR, CDR2 FQNEAQ (reference sequence). CDR3 loop: CASSVSGFYEQYF. CDR3 bases: TGTGCCAGCAGCGTTTCCGGGTTTTACGAGCAGTACTTC. The variable domain in full, with the rest retrieved from reference TRBV7-9 and TRBJ2-7, is DTGVSQNPRHKITKRGQNVTFRCDPISEHNRLYWYRQTLGQGPEFLTYFQNEAQLEKSRLLSDRFSAERPKGSFSTLEIQRTEQGDSAMYLCASSVSGFYEQYFGPGTRLTVT.

Comments on this clonotype: One end of the junction fails to match germline, which may point to a read error. The chain links TRBV24-1 to TRBJ2-1; tentatively, D is TRBD1 (5 bases). The CDR3 is 16 residues long. CDR1 is KGHDR and CDR2 is SFDVKD in the germline V gene. CDR3 protein: CTTSGRVGSSYNEQFF. CDR3 nucleotides: TGTACCACCAGTGGCAGGGTCGGAAGCTCCTACAATGAGCAGTTCTTC.

This clonotype was detected a few times. The CDR3 region is CATEGVSDTQYF. The CDR3 DNA sequence: TGTGCCACCGAAGGAGTCTCAGATACGCAGTATTTT. J is TRBJ2-3 and V is TRBV19; D gene uncertain. CDR3 size: 12 residues. Germline V gene sequence: CDR1 LNHDA, CDR2 SQIVND (reference sequence). V lost 10 bases, J lost 4 bases, and 12 bases lay in between.

For this clonotype: A far bigger clonotype differs at one base, so this is likely a read error. The rearrangement links TRBV6-5 to TRBJ2-3, with D perhaps TRBD2 (6 bases). The CDR3 runs to 21 residues. Germline V gene sequence: CDR1 MNHEY, CDR2 SVGAGI. The CDR3, as DNA: TGTGCCAGCAGTTATCCACGGGGAGTAAAAGGCGGTAGCGGCTTGGGAGATACGCAGTGTTTT. This translates into CASSYPRGVKGGSGLGDTQCF.

This clonotype is a singleton in its sample. A much larger clone differs from this one at a single base, so this may be a read error. The CDR3 does not close with the conserved phenylalanine or tryptophan, likely indicating a read error. V usage is TRBV9 and J usage is TRBJ2-5, with 7 bases aligning to TRBD2. V trimming: 4 bases; J trimming: 5 bases; junction bases outside the gene matches: 11. The CDR3 extends over 15 amino acids. The germline V gene has CDR1 SGDLS and CDR2 YYNGEE. CDR3 protein: CASSKGLELLETQYS. The CDR3 DNA reads TGTGCCAGCAGCAAAGGACTAGAACTATTGGAGACCCAGTACTCC.